This entry features one T cell receptor beta chain sequence. These data belong to a study of blood T cell repertoires in COVID-19. Whole-study context: Sites in the United States, Italy and Spain provided acute and convalescent COVID-19 samples. Sources were T cells, B-cell-depleted T cells, or PBMCs; the material itself was cDNA or gDNA.

Clinical history as reported by participants underpinned cohort assignment. Repertoires were generated with immunoSEQ multiplex PCR, while TCRdb's copy carries only in-frame clones and drops some. This table holds 280,000 or so clones, around 85% found once. Germline V gene data show CDR1 as SQVTM and CDR2 as ANQGSEA. Trimming cost V 4 bases and J 5 bases, with 14 bases left between them. This CDR3 region has 13 residues. The clonotype was recovered from a man aged 30-40 years who had recovered from COVID-19. Sequencing was carried out using PBMCs or T cells enriched from blood (not recorded which). V gene TRBV29-1 combines with J gene TRBJ2-5; D might be TRBD2 (6 bases). The CDR3 DNA reads as TGCAGCGTTGTGGTCGGGGGTTTGGAGACCCAGTACTTC. Translating gives CSVVVGGLETQYF.